The source of this T cell receptor beta chain is a study of cytomegalovirus exposure and HLA in healthy donors (dated by TCRdb to the late 2010s). In terms of the full investigation: According to a later analysis, the 120 validation repertoires were produced on the same platform as the 600 to 850 repertoires of the first cohort. The study aimed to test whether signatures of past pathogen exposure could be identified by cataloging public T cell receptors. A separate validation cohort of about 110 different subjects was used in addition to the roughly 700-subject first cohort. To predict cytomegalovirus infection status, the study combined high-throughput TCR immunosequencing, statistical association of individual TCRs with disease status, and machine learning.

By sample share, this clone is medium-sized (0.01 to 0.1%). What this receptor recognizes is not known. Within one base of it there is no much larger clone, and no base qualities were kept. Other DNA sequences in the sample encode the same CDR3. The donors were included in the validation cohort of 120 subjects, a group kept apart from the approximately 670-subject first cohort. Libraries came from the immunoSEQ multiplex PCR assay. The paper's processing steps were these. A statistical classification framework was built to diagnose cytomegalovirus status from the catalog of TCR beta chain sequences. Drawn from immuneACCESS, this table holds only the in-frame rearrangements with V and J called that TCRdb kept. Clones are partly lost; checked studies trace under half to an unresolved V gene and leave the rest unexplained. The V and J calls and clone size are taken from that table; D and trimming were inferred from the DNA. In all, the sample holds fewer than 130,000 clones, and approximately 90% of those were seen once. The top ten constitute roughly 1.4% of the sample.

Overall study outcomes, separate from this receptor: Most TCR sequences were seen in very few donors, while some public TCRs were found in many individuals. In vitro tests confirmed that a few of the cytomegalovirus-associated TCR beta chains recognize cytomegalovirus antigens. The study gave a list of around 170 TCR beta chains associated with cytomegalovirus. Cytomegalovirus status was reported to be diagnosed by the classifier with high specificity and sensitivity in both the original and validation cohorts. The validation cohort had no HLA typing available for a later analysis, so co-occurrence within that cohort was assessed over all 130 or so repertoires. It was suggested by the authors that the approach could potentially be generalized to other disease states and immunological phenotypes. Subsequent analysis determined that TCRs grouped into clusters in the first cohort also showed a tendency toward co-occurrence across the 90 to 150 validation repertoires, and approximately 93% of cluster scores exceeded 0.

Sequencing was carried out using PBMCs. This clonotype was sampled from a woman aged 25 to 39 in good health and CMV-seropositive.

CDR3 reads: CASSEGLAGGNEQFF. In nucleotide form, the sequence is TGTGCCAGCAGTGAGGGACTAGCGGGAGGCAATGAGCAGTTCTTC. Recombination linked TRBV6-4 to TRBJ2-1, and 15 bases in between align with TRBD2. V lost 3 bases and J lost 6 bases, and the count of bases not matched to a germline gene is 0. The CDR3 contains 15 residues, cysteine and phenylalanine counted. The kept DNA is CDR3 alone, 45 bases in frame from the first base. The germline V gene sets CDR1 to MRHNA and CDR2 to SNTAGT.